This T cell receptor (beta chain) was captured in a study of blood T cell repertoires in COVID-19. At the level of the study: Sites in the United States, Italy and Spain provided acute and convalescent COVID-19 samples.

Those who participated ranged in age from roughly 18 to 89 years and resided in about two dozen US areas. Assignment of participants to cohorts was predicated upon participant-reported clinical history. Before being deemed recovered, Cohort 3 donors had two negative PCRs, clearance, or symptom resolution. The V gene's germline CDR1 is SGHTA and CDR2 FQGTGA. Trimming shortened V by 5 bases and J by 0 bases, and 11 bases separated the two germline ends. The CDR3 covers 15 residues. The repertoire was sequenced with immunoSEQ multiplex PCR; TCRdb's copy has only in-frame clones and lacks some. The data hold approximately 230,000 clones, with over 75% observed a single time.

The receptor comes from a middle-aged man who had recovered from COVID-19. Sequencing was done on a sample of PBMCs or T cells enriched from blood (not recorded which). The rearrangement uses TRBV7-3 and TRBJ2-1, with a tentative D call TRBD2 (5 bases). The CDR3 bases are TGTGCCAGCAGCCCCGGGGTAAGCTCCTACAATGAGCAGTTCTTC. Protein sequence: CASSPGVSSYNEQFF.